The 11 T cell receptor beta chains listed next were all sequenced from one sample in a study of cytomegalovirus exposure and HLA in healthy donors. The primer mix had 60 Vbeta and 13 Jbeta primers. TCRdb's table, derived via immunoSEQ multiplex PCR, lists solely in-frame clones and lacks some. In the table there are 140,000 to 150,000 clones, around four fifths of which are singletons. Sequencing was carried out using PBMCs. All receptors derive from a female donor in good health and CMV-seronegative.

The rearrangement uses TRBV25-1 and TRBJ2-1; TRBD2 might be the D (6 bases). The CDR3 consists of 15 residues. Germline values: CDR1 MGHDK, CDR2 SYGVNS. V was pared by 3 bases and J by 1 base, with 10 bases between. This chain's CDR3 is CASSDAGPSYNEQFF. DNA for the CDR3: TGTGCCAGCAGTGACGCGGGACCATCCTACAATGAGCAGTTCTTC.

The J gene is TRBJ1-2, the V gene TRBV28, with TRBD1 as a possible D gene (6 bases). CDR3 length equals 12 residues. CDR1 is MDHEN and CDR2 is SYDVKM in the germline V gene. V was cut by 6 bases and J by 7 bases, with 12 bases left in between. This chain's CDR3 is CASRTTGSGYTF. The CDR3 nucleotides are TGTGCCAGCAGGACTACAGGGTCTGGCTACACCTTC.

This clone showed up just once. At one end the junction does not follow the germline gene, possibly because of a read error. This chain connects TRBV6-1 to TRBJ1-2; possible D gene TRBD1, 5 bases. Per the germline V gene, CDR1 is MNHNS and CDR2 is SASEGT. CDR3 length: 17 residues. CDR3 protein: CASSDFGSRGSNYGYPF. In DNA form, the CDR3 reads TGTGCCAGCAGTGATTTTGGAAGTAGGGGCAGCAACTATGGCTACCCCTTC.

The chain is built from TRBV25-1 and TRBJ1-2; 11 nucleotides line up with TRBD1. Germline lookup yields CDR1 MGHDK and CDR2 SYGVNS. The CDR3 loop spans 17 amino acids. After removal of 3 bases from V and 6 bases from J, the junction contained 12 bases not matched to a gene. CDR3: CASSDPRTGGWEDGYTF. CDR3 bases: TGTGCCAGCAGTGATCCCCGGACAGGGGGCTGGGAGGATGGCTACACCTTC.

V usage is TRBV27 and J usage is TRBJ2-5; D is perhaps TRBD2 (5 bases). CDR3 length: 13 amino acids. Germline V gene sequence: CDR1 MNHEY, CDR2 SMNVEV (reference sequence). V lost 5 bases, J lost 5 bases, and 12 bases lay in between. The CDR3 reads CASSPRRRETQYF. The CDR3, as DNA: TGTGCCAGCAGTCCTCGGAGGAGGGAGACCCAGTACTTC.

This clone has only one observation. The gene calls are TRBV5-1 and TRBJ2-2; the D gene is possibly TRBD1 (6 bases). The CDR3 has 15 amino acids. Germline CDR1 and CDR2: SGHRS and YFSETQ. The V end was cut by 0 bases, the J end by 6 bases, with 12 bases between. In DNA, the CDR3 is TGCGCCAGCAGCTTGGGACTGGGGGCACCCGGGGAGCTGTTTTTT. Translated, it gives CASSLGLGAPGELFF.

The chain is built from TRBV4-1 and TRBJ2-1, with 8 nucleotides matching TRBD2. Germline assignment: CDR1 MGHRA and CDR2 YSYEKL. The CDR3 loop spans 17 amino acids. The junction had 17 bases not matched to a gene; V was cut back by 6 bases and J by 7 bases. Here the CDR3 reads CASRSHRAAGGGNEQFF. In DNA form, the CDR3 reads TGCGCCAGCAGGTCACATAGGGCGGCGGGAGGTGGGAATGAGCAGTTCTTC.

The rearrangement uses TRBV7-2 and TRBJ2-1, with 8 bases that match TRBD1. The V and J ends lost 5 bases and 3 bases, in that order; junction bases with no gene match: 9. CDR3 length equals 16 residues. Germline V gene data show CDR1 as SGHTA and CDR2 as FQGNSA. The CDR3 region has the DNA TGTGCCAGCAGCGTTTCAGGGGGCCCGGTCTACAATGAGCAGTTCTTC. The encoded protein is CASSVSGGPVYNEQFF. The full variable domain, rest sourced from reference TRBV7-2 and TRBJ2-1, is GAGVSQSPSNKVTEKGKDVELRCDPISGHTALYWYRQSLGQGLEFLIYFQGNSAPDKSGLPSDRFSAERTGGSVSTLTIQRTQQEDSAVYLCASSVSGGPVYNEQFFGPGTRLTVL.

The J gene is TRBJ1-2, the V gene TRBV27; 11 positions agree with TRBD1. V shed 4 bases and J 8 bases; nucleotides not matched to a gene: 12. Germline CDR1 and CDR2: MNHEY and SMNVEV (reference sequence). The CDR3 loop spans 16 amino acids. The CDR3 bases are TGTGCCAGCAGTTCCCTTCGGACAGGGGGCGCCGGGGGCTACACCTTC. Translating gives CASSSLRTGGAGGYTF.

This chain uses TRBV15 with TRBJ1-5, with 10 bases identical to TRBD1. V was pared by 1 base and J by 7 bases, with 10 bases of the junction left unmatched. This CDR3 has 17 amino acids. From germline, CDR1 is LNHNV and CDR2 YYDKDF (reference sequence). The CDR3 DNA is TGTGCCACCAGCAGAGGCCGGGACAGGGGCTCCTACCAGCCCCAGCATTTT. This encodes CATSRGRDRGSYQPQHF.

The chain employs TRBV7-6 and TRBJ1-4, with 7 bases fitting TRBD1. Looked up from germline, CDR1 is SGHVS and CDR2 is FNYEAQ. V gave up 0 bases and J gave up 8 bases; unmatched junction bases: 15. The CDR3 extends over 18 amino acids. CDR3 nucleotides: TGTGCCAGCAGCTTAGCGCTGTACCCGGGACAGACAAGAGAAAAACTGTTTTTT. Encoded protein: CASSLALYPGQTREKLFF.